The rows below give T cell receptor beta chains drawn from one sample of a study of blood T cell repertoires in COVID-19. The table came from immunoSEQ multiplex PCR; TCRdb's copy has only in-frame clones and leaves some out. The data hold 250,000 to 350,000 clones, with about 90% observed a single time. Sequences were obtained from PBMCs or T cells enriched from blood (not recorded which). The source is a woman aged 30 to 39 who had recovered from COVID-19. Both conserved end residues are part of each CDR3. D genes are given only for firm matches. The listing skips clone size in some rows; elsewhere it reads once, few, many or a size class.

>NA|18|TRBJ1-1|TRBV28|NA
CASSLSARRGRWDTEAFF
TGTGCCAGCAGTTTAAGCGCCCGGCGGGGGAGGTGGGACACTGAAGCTTTCTTT
>NA|13|TRBJ2-3|TRBV28|NA
CASKTGVTDTQYF
TGTGCCAGCAAGACGGGGGTAACAGATACGCAGTATTTT
>NA|14|TRBJ1-5|TRBV10-3|TRBD1
CAIGLTGFNQPQHF
TGTGCCATCGGGCTGACAGGGTTCAATCAGCCCCAGCATTTT
>NA|14|TRBJ2-7|TRBV28|NA
CASSLQEPSYEQYF
TGTGCCAGCAGTTTACAGGAACCCTCCTACGAGCAGTACTTC
>NA|16|TRBJ1-1|TRBV18|NA
CASSPNRGSWGTEAFF
TGTGCCAGCTCACCAAATCGGGGGTCTTGGGGGACTGAAGCTTTCTTT
>NA|16|TRBJ2-7|TRBV27|NA
CASRRGVGSDSYEQYF
TGTGCCAGCAGGCGAGGCGTGGGTTCGGACTCCTACGAGCAGTACTTC
>NA|12|TRBJ1-1|TRBV7-2|NA
CASSLQNTEAFF
TGTGCCAGCAGCTTACAGAACACTGAAGCTTTCTTT
>NA|16|TRBJ1-1|TRBV6-6|NA
CASSYSNPAMNTEAFF
TGTGCCAGCAGTTACTCGAATCCAGCGATGAACACTGAAGCTTTCTTT
>few|15|TRBJ1-1|TRBV27|TRBD1
CASSWDRELNTEAFF
TGTGCCAGCAGTTGGGACAGGGAATTGAACACTGAAGCTTTCTTT
>NA|14|TRBJ2-7|TRBV5-5|TRBD1
CASSLGTGGYEQYF
TGTGCCAGCAGCTTGGGGACAGGGGGCTACGAGCAGTACTTC
>NA|14|TRBJ2-5|TRBV6-5|NA
CASSLNLYQETQYF
TGTGCCAGCAGTCTTAACTTGTACCAAGAGACCCAGTACTTC
>NA|16|TRBJ1-1|TRBV5-1|NA
CASSLAVGRMNTEAFF
TGCGCCAGCAGCTTGGCCGTGGGGCGGATGAACACTGAAGCTTTCTTT
>NA|17|TRBJ2-3|TRBV5-1|NA
CASSLGRDSLSTDTQYF
TGCGCCAGCAGCTTGGGCAGGGATTCCCTTAGCACAGATACGCAGTATTTT
>NA|14|TRBJ1-1|TRBV2|NA
CASSPPLREAEAFF
TGTGCCAGCAGCCCACCCCTAAGAGAGGCTGAAGCTTTCTTT
>NA|15|TRBJ1-1|TRBV5-1|NA
CASSPQQGLNTEAFF
TGCGCCAGCAGCCCACAACAGGGCCTGAACACTGAAGCTTTCTTT
>NA|14|TRBJ2-7|TRBV6-6|TRBD1
CATDRDSGSYEQYF
TGTGCCACAGACAGGGATTCGGGCTCCTACGAGCAGTACTTC
>NA|17|TRBJ2-5|TRBV4-2|NA
CASSQGAGGSYQETQYF
TGTGCCAGCAGCCAAGGTGCCGGGGGATCGTACCAAGAGACCCAGTACTTC
>NA|14|TRBJ1-5|TRBV2|TRBD1
CASTWDRSNQPQHF
TGTGCCAGCACATGGGACAGGAGCAATCAGCCCCAGCATTTT
>NA|13|TRBJ1-1|TRBV10-3|TRBD1
CANRDRVGTEAFF
TGTGCCAACAGGGACAGGGTCGGCACTGAAGCTTTCTTT
>NA|15|TRBJ1-6|TRBV5-1|TRBD1
CASSRTGVGESPLHF
TGCGCCAGCAGCAGGACAGGGGTGGGAGAATCACCCCTCCACTTT
>NA|16|TRBJ1-3|TRBV18|NA
CASSPIRGTEGNTIYF
TGTGCCAGCTCACCCATTCGGGGGACTGAAGGAAACACCATATATTTT
>NA|14|TRBJ2-5|TRBV5-6|NA
CASSRGSGIETQYF
TGTGCCAGCAGCCGAGGGTCCGGTATCGAGACCCAGTACTTC
>once|15|TRBJ2-1|TRBV5-1|TRBD2
CASSLVRGGSREQFF
TGCGCCAGCAGCTTGGTACGGGGGGGATCGCGGGAGCAGTTCTTC
>NA|14|TRBJ2-7|TRBV9|TRBD1
CASSLGGAGWEQYF
TGTGCCAGCAGCCTAGGGGGCGCCGGATGGGAGCAGTACTTC
>NA|16|TRBJ2-2|TRBV7-2|TRBD1
CASSERQGIDTGELFF
TGTGCCAGCAGCGAAAGACAGGGTATTGACACCGGGGAGCTGTTTTTT
>NA|14|TRBJ1-2|TRBV7-9|TRBD1
CASSFDREWGGYTF
TGTGCCAGCAGCTTCGACAGGGAATGGGGTGGCTACACCTTC
>once|16|TRBJ1-1|TRBV2|TRBD1
CASSSRDRGPVAEAFF
TGTGCCAGCAGTTCCCGAGACAGGGGACCCGTCGCTGAAGCTTTCTTT
>NA|13|TRBJ1-1|TRBV2|NA
CASTETRGGEAFF
TGTGCCAGCACCGAAACAAGGGGAGGTGAAGCTTTCTTT
>NA|15|TRBJ2-7|TRBV7-8|TRBD1
CASSSGTGYSYEQYF
TGTGCCAGCAGCTCCGGGACAGGGTACTCCTACGAGCAGTACTTC
>NA|16|TRBJ2-7|TRBV7-2|TRBD2
CASSLGSGGGNYEQYF
TGTGCCAGCAGCTTAGGGTCTGGCGGGGGGAACTACGAGCAGTACTTC
>NA|14|TRBJ2-3|TRBV7-9|TRBD2
CASSFSAGGDTQYF
TGTGCCAGCAGCTTTAGCGCGGGGGGAGATACGCAGTATTTT
>NA|12|TRBJ1-4|TRBV29-1|NA
CSGGWGREKLFF
TGCAGCGGTGGCTGGGGGCGGGAAAAACTGTTTTTT
>NA|11|TRBJ1-4|TRBV12-3/TRBV12-4|NA
CASSMGGGLFF
TGTGCCAGCAGCATGGGTGGAGGACTGTTTTTT
>NA|14|TRBJ1-1|TRBV5-1|TRBD1
CASSPTGGNTEAFF
TGCGCCAGCAGCCCGACAGGGGGGAACACTGAAGCTTTCTTT
>NA|12|TRBJ1-5|TRBV12-5|NA
CASGDWDQPQHF
TGTGCTAGTGGGGACTGGGATCAGCCCCAGCATTTT
>NA|14|TRBJ2-2|TRBV5-1|NA
CASSFREDGGELFF
TGCGCCAGCAGCTTCAGGGAGGACGGCGGGGAGCTGTTTTTT
>NA|14|TRBJ1-4|TRBV18|TRBD1
CASSPRQGNEKLFF
TGTGCCAGCTCACCGAGACAGGGAAATGAAAAACTGTTTTTT
>NA|15|TRBJ1-1|TRBV5-1|NA
CASSRDRFPPTEAFF
TGCGCCAGCAGCCGTGACAGGTTCCCCCCCACTGAAGCTTTCTTT
>NA|12|TRBJ1-2|TRBV7-9|NA
CASSTSGLGYTF
TGTGCCAGCAGCACCTCTGGGCTCGGCTACACCTTC